Each of the 13 T cell receptor beta chains below was sequenced from the same sample in a study of blood T cells in healthy people across ages. Through a sample-barcoded 5' primer and a J-beta primer mix, a second PCR was run for roughly 6 to 12 cycles. TCRdb fed the 5' RACE reads into MiXCR, producing one record per CDR3 protein. Altogether hundreds of thousands of distinct CDR3 sequences are present, roughly 41% being singletons, with the ten largest covering 30%. Source material: blood. Receptors were obtained from an elderly man in good health.

As regards this clonotype: One junction end does not reproduce the germline sequence, and a read error may be involved. The gene calls are TRBV7-2 and TRBJ2-4, with 11 bases that match TRBD1. Germline lookup yields CDR1 SGHTA and CDR2 FQGNSA. CDR3 size: 14 residues. The CDR3 reads CASSSDRGQNTQYF. CDR3 DNA sequence: TGTGCCAGCAGCTCGGACAGGGGGCAAAACACTCAGTACTTC.

The chain links TRBV3-1 to TRBJ1-4, with unresolved D. Germline values: CDR1 LGHDT, CDR2 YNNKEL (reference sequence). This CDR3 has 15 amino acids. Trimming stripped 4 bases from V and 5 bases from J, with 14 bases between. The DNA of the CDR3 is TGTGCCAGCAGCCGCGGACCGACCGAAAATGAAAAACTGTTTTTT. It specifies CASSRGPTENEKLFF.

This clonotype was seen just once. The chain couples TRBV6-5 to TRBJ2-5, with 10 bases that match TRBD1. This CDR3 is 15 amino acids long. CDR1 and CDR2 (germline): MNHEY, SVGAGI. The V gene end was trimmed by 6 bases and the J gene end by 7 bases; junction bases not matched to a gene: 11. This CDR3 is CASRLDRGQTGTQYF. The CDR3 coding sequence is TGTGCCAGCAGATTAGACAGGGGGCAGACCGGGACCCAGTACTTC.

The chain is built from TRBV6-1 and TRBJ1-2; 7 nucleotides match TRBD1. Per germline, CDR1 MNHNS and CDR2 SASEGT. The CDR3 length is 16 residues. V lost 6 bases to trimming and J lost 4 bases; unmatched junction nucleotides: 14. CDR3 in DNA: TGTGCCAGCAGCCCGAAGGGGGCTGATTGGAGCTATGGCTACACCTTC. Its translation: CASSPKGADWSYGYTF.

This clonotype was seen a few times. The chain joins TRBV29-1 to TRBJ2-5; a possible D gene is TRBD2 (7 bases). Germline V gene data show CDR1 as SQVTM and CDR2 as ANQGSEA. The V gene lost 7 bases and the J gene lost 11 bases, with 20 bases spanning the gap. The CDR3 consists of 12 residues. The CDR3 protein is CSDRRGANEQYF. DNA of the CDR3: TGCAGCGACCGCCGGGGGGCGAATGAGCAGTACTTC.

The CDR3 region is CSARGGQVIDEQFF. The CDR3, as DNA: TGCAGTGCTAGGGGGGGACAGGTAATAGATGAGCAGTTCTTC. The chain employs TRBV20-1 and TRBJ2-1; 8 bases align to TRBD1. Germline values: CDR1 DFQATT, CDR2 SNEGSKA (reference sequence). Trimming cost V 3 bases and J 8 bases; bases outside gene matches: 9. The CDR3 runs to 14 residues.

The genes are TRBV7-2 and TRBJ2-5; 7 positions agree with TRBD2. The ends lost 4 bases at V and 5 bases at J; junction bases unmatched: 13. In germline, CDR1 is SGHTA, CDR2 FQGNSA. CDR3 size: 16 residues. CDR3 bases: TGTGCCAGCAGCTCAAGCGCAGCGGGGTCGAAGGAGACCCAGTACTTC. Protein product: CASSSSAAGSKETQYF.

The rearrangement uses TRBV20-1 and TRBJ2-4; 8 nucleotides match TRBD1. The CDR3 is 15 residues long. V trimming: 3 bases; J trimming: 15 bases; junction bases outside the gene matches: 19. In germline, CDR1 is DFQATT, CDR2 SNEGSKA (reference sequence). In nucleotides, the CDR3 is TGCAGTGCTAGTTGGGGGACAGGATATTCCTACGAGCGGTACTTC. This gives the protein CSASWGTGYSYERYF.

This clonotype was observed a handful of times. The chain links TRBV11-2 to TRBJ2-3; maybe TRBD2 (5 bases). The V end lost 5 bases, the J end lost 9 bases, and 15 bases lay between the germline ends. Germline V gene sequence: CDR1 SGHAT, CDR2 FQNNGV. The CDR3 has 13 residues. CDR3 coding DNA: TGTGCCAGCAGCCAAGATACTAGGAGAACGCAGTATTTT. Translation: CASSQDTRRTQYF.

The rearrangement joins TRBV10-3 to TRBJ2-3, with D unclear. Trimming pared 8 bases from V and 5 bases from J, leaving 5 bases between. The CDR3 totals 10 residues. Germline V gene lookup returns CDR1 ENHRY and CDR2 SYGVKD. As DNA, the CDR3 is TGTGCCATCGGCGAAGATACGCAGTATTTT. This codes for CAIGEDTQYF.

This rearrangement joins TRBV28 to TRBJ2-1; 7 bases are shared with TRBD2. The CDR3 covers 16 residues. Germline CDR1 MDHEN, CDR2 SYDVKM. V gave up 5 bases and J gave up 7 bases; unmatched junction bases: 14. DNA for the CDR3: TGTGCCAGCAGTCCCAACCGATGGGGGGGAGAGAATGAGCAGTTCTTC. Translating gives CASSPNRWGGENEQFF.

V usage is TRBV20-1 and J usage is TRBJ2-3; 8 positions agree with TRBD2. The J segment lost 1 base and the V segment lost 0 bases, leaving 3 bases of the junction unmatched. CDR3 length equals 15 residues. Germline V gene lookup returns CDR1 DFQATT and CDR2 SNEGSKA (reference sequence). The CDR3 sequence: CSARDGGVGTDTQYF. The DNA for the CDR3 is TGCAGTGCTAGAGACGGGGGGGTAGGCACAGATACGCAGTATTTT.

This clonotype was seen a handful of times. CDR3 DNA sequence: TGTGCCAGCAATCAGGGTGGTGGGGCCAACGTCCTGACTTTC. Encoded protein: CASNQGGGANVLTF. The chain employs TRBV2 and TRBJ2-6; TRBD1 might be the D (5 bases). The CDR3 runs to 14 residues. V lost 7 bases and J 3 bases, leaving 10 bases between the germline ends. Germline lookup yields CDR1 SNHLY and CDR2 FYNNEI.